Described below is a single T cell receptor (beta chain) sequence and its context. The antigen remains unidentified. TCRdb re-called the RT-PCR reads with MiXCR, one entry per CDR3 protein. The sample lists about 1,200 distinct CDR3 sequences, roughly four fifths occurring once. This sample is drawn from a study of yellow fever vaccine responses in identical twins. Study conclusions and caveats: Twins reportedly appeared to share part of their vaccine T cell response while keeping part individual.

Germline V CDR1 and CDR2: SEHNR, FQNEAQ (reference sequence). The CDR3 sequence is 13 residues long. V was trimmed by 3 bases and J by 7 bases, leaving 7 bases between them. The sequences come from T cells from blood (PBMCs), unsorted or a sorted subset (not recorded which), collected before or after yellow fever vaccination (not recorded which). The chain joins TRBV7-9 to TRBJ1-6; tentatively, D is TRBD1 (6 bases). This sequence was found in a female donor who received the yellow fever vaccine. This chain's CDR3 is CASSFDRNSPLHF. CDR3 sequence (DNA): TGTGCCAGCAGCTTCGACAGGAATTCACCCCTCCACTTT.